A single sample gave rise to the 10 T cell receptor beta chains below, sequenced in a study of blood T cells in healthy people across ages. Sample-barcoded 5' priming and a J-beta primer mix drove a second PCR of about 6 to 11 cycles. TCRdb passed the 5' RACE reads through MiXCR, listing each CDR3 protein once. The repertoire holds hundreds of thousands of distinct CDR3 sequences, about 62% seen once, with around a quarter in the top ten. The source material was blood. These receptors all stem from a man aged 30 to 45 in good health.

The chain joins TRBV3-1 to TRBJ1-1; 8 nucleotides agree with TRBD1. The V and J ends lost 5 bases and 2 bases, in that order; junction bases with no gene match: 4. This CDR3 is 14 amino acids long. CDR1 and CDR2 (germline): LGHDT, YNNKEL (reference sequence). DNA for the CDR3: TGTGCCAGCAGCGCCGGGACAGGAAACACTGAAGCTTTCTTT. Its protein is CASSAGTGNTEAFF.

V usage is TRBV6-6 and J usage is TRBJ1-2, with TRBD1 as a possible D gene (5 bases). The V end was cut by 0 bases, the J end by 7 bases, with 9 bases between. This CDR3 comprises 13 residues. CDR1 and CDR2 (germline): MNHNY, SVGAGI (reference sequence). CDR3 protein: CASSYSSGGGYTF. The CDR3 DNA is TGTGCCAGCAGTTACTCGAGCGGGGGTGGCTACACCTTC.

The J gene is TRBJ1-2, the V gene TRBV4-1, with D unresolved. The CDR3 loop spans 15 amino acids. Germline V gene lookup returns CDR1 MGHRA and CDR2 YSYEKL. The V gene lost 5 bases and the J gene lost 3 bases, with 16 bases spanning the gap. The CDR3 DNA reads TGCGCCAGCAGCTCCCACCCCGGGGAGGACTATGGCTACACCTTC. Its translation is CASSSHPGEDYGYTF.

The chain carries TRBV15 and TRBJ2-1; D is ambiguous. The CDR3 runs 11 residues. Germline values: CDR1 LNHNV, CDR2 YYDKDF (reference sequence). The V and J ends lost 3 bases and 5 bases respectively, with 2 bases between them. This CDR3 reads CATSRNNEQFF. The DNA for the CDR3 is TGTGCCACCAGCAGGAACAATGAGCAGTTCTTC.

This clonotype occurred a few times. The rearrangement links TRBV7-9 to TRBJ2-5, with 12 bases aligning to TRBD2. Germline V gene sequence: CDR1 SEHNR, CDR2 FQNEAQ (reference sequence). The CDR3 runs 15 residues. The J segment lost 2 bases and the V segment lost 6 bases, leaving 4 bases of the junction unmatched. CDR3 region: CASRPGTSGQETQYF. The CDR3 nucleotides are TGTGCCAGCAGACCCGGGACTAGCGGGCAAGAGACCCAGTACTTC.

The chain employs TRBV7-8 and TRBJ2-1; 7 nucleotides line up with TRBD2. The V gene's germline CDR1 is SGHVS and CDR2 FQNEAQ. The CDR3 runs to 16 residues. The J segment lost 3 bases and the V segment lost 5 bases, leaving 10 bases of the junction unmatched. The CDR3 spells CASSELTGLNYNEQFF. CDR3 DNA sequence: TGTGCCAGCAGCGAGCTAACGGGACTAAACTACAATGAGCAGTTCTTC.

The chain carries TRBV7-2 and TRBJ2-1, with 8 bases identical to TRBD2. CDR3 length: 16 residues. Germline V gene data show CDR1 as SGHTA and CDR2 as FQGNSA. V shed 5 bases and J 0 bases; nucleotides not matched to a gene: 6. The CDR3 sequence is CASSSIAGSSYNEQFF. DNA of the CDR3: TGTGCCAGCAGCAGTATAGCGGGGAGCTCCTACAATGAGCAGTTCTTC.

The chain joins TRBV4-2 to TRBJ2-7; 8 bases match TRBD1. CDR1 and CDR2 from the germline V gene are LGHNA and YNFKEQ. This CDR3 contains 16 residues. The V and J ends lost 0 bases and 3 bases, in that order; junction bases with no gene match: 7. DNA of the CDR3: TGTGCCAGCAGCCAAGATGGACAGGGTTATAACTACGAGCAGTACTTC. Its translation: CASSQDGQGYNYEQYF.

The J gene is TRBJ1-2, the V gene TRBV9; 7 positions agree with TRBD1. Trimming cost V 3 bases and J 4 bases; bases outside gene matches: 9. Germline V gives CDR1 SGDLS, CDR2 YYNGEE. The CDR3 runs 15 residues. The DNA of the CDR3 is TGTGCCAGCAGCGAGGGGGCAGGGGGGCCCTATGGCTACACCTTC. Protein: CASSEGAGGPYGYTF.

The CDR3 DNA reads as TGTGCCAGCAGTTCCGCTACGACAGATACGCAGTATTTT. It is translated as CASSSATTDTQYF. The chain joins TRBV12-3 or TRBV12-4 to TRBJ2-3, with no clear D. The CDR3 totals 13 residues. Trimming pared 4 bases from V and 3 bases from J, leaving 8 bases between.